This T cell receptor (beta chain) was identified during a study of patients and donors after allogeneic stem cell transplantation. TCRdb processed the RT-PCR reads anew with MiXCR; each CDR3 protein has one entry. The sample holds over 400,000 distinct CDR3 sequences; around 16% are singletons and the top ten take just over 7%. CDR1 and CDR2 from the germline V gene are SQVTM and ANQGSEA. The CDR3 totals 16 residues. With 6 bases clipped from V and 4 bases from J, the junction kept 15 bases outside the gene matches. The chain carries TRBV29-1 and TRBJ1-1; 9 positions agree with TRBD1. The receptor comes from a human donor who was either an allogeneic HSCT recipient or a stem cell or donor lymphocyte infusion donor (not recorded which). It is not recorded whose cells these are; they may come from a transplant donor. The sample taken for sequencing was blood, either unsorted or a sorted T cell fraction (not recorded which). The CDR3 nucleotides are TGCAGCGTCGCGGGGACAGGGCCTGGGGTATTCACTGAAGCTTTCTTT. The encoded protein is CSVAGTGPGVFTEAFF. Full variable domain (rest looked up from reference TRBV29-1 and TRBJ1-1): SAVISQKPSRDICQRGTSLTIQCQVDSQVTMMFWYRQQPGQSLTLIATANQGSEATYESGFVIDKFPISRPNLTFSTLTVSNMSPEDSSIYLCSVAGTGPGVFTEAFFGQGTRLTVV.